This T cell receptor beta chain was identified in a study of blood T cell repertoires in COVID-19. Study details: Researchers got acute and convalescent COVID-19 samples from the United States, Italy and Spain. Nucleic acid was either cDNA or gDNA, and it came from T cells, B-cell-depleted T cells, or PBMCs.

Source study methods: Scientists estimated how many nucleated cells there were by amplifying reference gene primers. This table comes from immunoSEQ multiplex PCR, and its TCRdb copy is limited to in-frame clones, with some not included. V, J and clone size are those of that table, while D and trimming were read from the DNA. The sample records 70,000 or so clones, roughly 89% being singletons. The junction had 5 bases not matched to a gene; V was cut back by 2 bases and J by 5 bases. Germline lookup yields CDR1 ENHRY and CDR2 SYGVKD. This CDR3 spans 15 amino acids. The sequencing sample was made of peripheral blood. This clonotype was sampled from a man aged 55-75 years with acute or convalescent COVID-19. This sequence joins TRBV10-3 and TRBJ1-2, with 10 nucleotides matching TRBD1. The CDR3 DNA follows: TGTGCCATCAGTGAGAAGGACAGGGGGAGGTATGGCTACACCTTC. This sequence encodes CAISEKDRGRYGYTF.